A single sample gave rise to the 24 T cell receptor beta chains below, sequenced in a study of cytomegalovirus exposure and HLA in healthy donors. The PCR used 60 Vbeta and 13 Jbeta primers. Sequencing was performed with immunoSEQ multiplex PCR; in TCRdb, only in-frame clones are kept and a portion is missing. The sample consists of approximately 190,000 clones, 82% of them appearing once. Sample: PBMCs. These receptors all stem from a woman in her late teens or twenties in good health and CMV-seronegative.

V and J are TRBV29-1 and TRBJ2-7; D uncertain. CDR1 and CDR2 from the germline V gene are SQVTM and ANQGSEA. The CDR3 is 12 amino acids. The germline V and J ends were trimmed by 6 bases and 6 bases, with 15 bases remaining between them. The CDR3 DNA reads as TGCAGCGTCCTATTCCCTTCGAGCGAGCAGTACTTC. Translated, it gives CSVLFPSSEQYF.

Concerning this clone: Other DNA sequences within the sample encode an identical CDR3. CDR3 in amino acids: CASSSRQGGEQYF. In nucleotides, the CDR3 is TGTGCCAGCAGCTCCCGACAGGGGGGGGAGCAGTACTTC. The V and J genes are TRBV7-2 and TRBJ2-7, with 9 bases matching TRBD1. Trimming at V came to 4 bases and at J to 7 bases, leaving 5 bases not matched to a gene. There are 13 residues in the CDR3. Germline V lookup: CDR1 SGHTA, CDR2 FQGNSA.

CDR3 region: CASSLAGLETQYF. The CDR3 DNA reads TGCGCCAGCAGCTTGGCAGGGCTGGAGACCCAGTACTTC. The chain joins TRBV5-1 to TRBJ2-5; possible D gene TRBD1, 5 bases. The CDR3 consists of 13 residues. Germline V gene data show CDR1 as SGHRS and CDR2 as YFSETQ. V was trimmed by 0 bases and J by 5 bases, leaving 8 bases between them.

The rearrangement joins TRBV5-1 to TRBJ2-5, with 9 bases lining up with TRBD2. Germline assignment: CDR1 SGHRS and CDR2 YFSETQ. The CDR3 extends over 14 amino acids. With V trimmed by 2 bases and J by 4 bases, 3 bases remained unmatched. CDR3 residues: CASSFSGSGETQYF. CDR3 DNA sequence: TGCGCCAGCAGCTTTAGCGGGAGTGGAGAGACCCAGTACTTC.

The chain has TRBV10-1 and TRBJ1-2; TRBD1 aligns across 9 bases. This CDR3 spans 13 amino acids. CDR1 and CDR2 (germline): WNHNN, SYGVQD (reference sequence). Trimming took 6 bases from V and 7 from J; bases not matched to a gene: 6. The CDR3 region is CASSRDRDIGYTF. The CDR3 DNA reads TGCGCCAGCAGCCGGGACAGGGACATTGGCTACACCTTC.

V gene TRBV6-5 combines with J gene TRBJ1-1; 9 bases are shared with TRBD1. CDR1 and CDR2 from the germline V gene are MNHEY and SVGAGI. The CDR3 sequence is 14 residues long. After removal of 4 bases from V and 4 bases from J, the junction contained 4 bases not matched to a gene. CDR3 sequence: CASSSQGASTEAFF. DNA of the CDR3: TGTGCCAGCAGTTCACAGGGGGCGAGCACTGAAGCTTTCTTT.

This chain uses TRBV5-8 with TRBJ1-1, with D hard to call. CDR1 is SGHTS and CDR2 is YDEGEE in the germline V gene. Trimming removed 0 bases from V and 5 bases from J, with 14 bases in between. The CDR3 is 15 amino acids. This CDR3 is CASSLDTGLWTEAFF. In nucleotides, the CDR3 is TGTGCCAGCAGCTTGGATACGGGGTTGTGGACTGAAGCTTTCTTT.

A word on this clone: This CDR3 is also generated by other DNA sequences in the sample. The chain has TRBV19 and TRBJ1-1; 7 nucleotides align to TRBD1. From germline, CDR1 is LNHDA and CDR2 SQIVND (reference sequence). This CDR3 spans 14 amino acids. Germline trimming cut 1 base from V and 5 bases from J; bases unmatched to any gene: 4. CDR3 sequence reads: CASSIGPRGTEAFF. For the CDR3, the DNA is TGTGCCAGTAGTATAGGCCCCAGGGGGACTGAAGCTTTCTTT.

The chain uses TRBV7-3 and TRBJ2-5; 12 bases match TRBD2. CDR3 length: 13 amino acids. Germline values: CDR1 SGHTA, CDR2 FQGTGA. The ends lost 6 bases at V and 9 bases at J; junction bases unmatched: 5. The CDR3, as DNA: TGTGCCAGCAGTCCCGGGACTAGCGGGCCCCAGTACTTC. This gives the protein CASSPGTSGPQYF.

The chain joins TRBV7-8 to TRBJ1-1, with 11 bases identical to TRBD1. Germline V CDR1 and CDR2: SGHVS, FQNEAQ. V gave up 2 bases and J gave up 6 bases; unmatched junction bases: 5. The CDR3 contains 15 residues. The CDR3 protein is CASSLWTGGDAEAFF. The CDR3 bases are TGTGCCAGCAGCTTATGGACAGGGGGCGACGCTGAAGCTTTCTTT.

The V call is TRBV7-9, the J call TRBJ2-5; D ambiguous. The CDR3 consists of 11 residues. Germline values: CDR1 SEHNR, CDR2 FQNEAQ (reference sequence). The germline V and J ends were trimmed by 4 bases and 3 bases, with 3 bases remaining between them. CDR3 amino acids: CASSSEETQYF. The CDR3 nucleotides read TGTGCCAGCAGCTCTGAAGAGACCCAGTACTTC. Full variable domain (remainder filled in from reference TRBV7-9 and TRBJ2-5): DTGVSQNPRHKITKRGQNVTFRCDPISEHNRLYWYRQTLGQGPEFLTYFQNEAQLEKSRLLSDRFSAERPKGSFSTLEIQRTEQGDSAMYLCASSSEETQYFGPGTRLLVL.

This rearrangement joins TRBV6-1 to TRBJ2-7; TRBD1 matches at 9 bases. The CDR3 is 15 amino acids. The V and J ends lost 2 bases and 10 bases, in that order; junction bases with no gene match: 12. From germline, CDR1 is MNHNS and CDR2 SASEGT. Here the CDR3 DNA reads TGTGCCAGCAGTGAACCACTCGGGACAGGGTCGAGCCAGTACTTC. Translation gives CASSEPLGTGSSQYF.

This clone has just a few counts. The CDR3 sequence: CASSLTRDLLFF. CDR3 DNA: TGTGCCAGCAGCCTTACCAGGGACTTATTGTTTTTT. This sequence joins TRBV7-2 and TRBJ1-4; TRBD1 is a possible D gene (5 bases). The CDR3 is made up of 12 amino acids. Between the trimmed V and J ends, which lost 5 bases and 15 bases, there was a span of 16 bases. Germline CDR1 SGHTA, CDR2 FQGNSA.

V is TRBV4-1 and J is TRBJ1-1, with D uncertain. The CDR3 is made up of 15 amino acids. CDR1 is MGHRA and CDR2 is YSYEKL in the germline V gene. V gave up 4 bases and J gave up 0 bases, with 12 bases separating them. The CDR3 coding sequence is TGCGCCAGCAGCCCCGGGAATTCACTGAACACTGAAGCTTTCTTT. It translates to CASSPGNSLNTEAFF.

The rearrangement uses TRBV25-1 and TRBJ2-3; a possible D gene is TRBD2 (5 bases). The germline gives CDR1 MGHDK, CDR2 SYGVNS. The CDR3 extends over 13 amino acids. Trimming took 0 bases from V and 6 from J, leaving 7 bases between them. CDR3 protein: CASSEYLADTQYF. For the CDR3, the DNA is TGTGCCAGCAGTGAATATCTAGCCGATACGCAGTATTTT.

The chain has TRBV6-6 and TRBJ2-3; D might be TRBD1 (5 bases). The CDR3 has 16 residues. With 4 bases removed from V and 1 base from J, the gap between germline ends came to 15 bases. CDR1 and CDR2 from the germline V gene are MNHNY and SVGAGI (reference sequence). For the CDR3, the DNA is TGTGCCAGCAGTTGGGGCCCCCTAGGGGGCACAGATACGCAGTATTTT. Protein product: CASSWGPLGGTDTQYF.

The genes are TRBV11-3 and TRBJ1-2, with 7 bases that match TRBD1. From germline, CDR1 is SGHNT and CDR2 YENEEA. J was trimmed by 4 bases and V by 5 bases; bases with no gene match: 10. The CDR3 runs 15 residues. CDR3 bases: TGTGCCAGCAGCCAGCCCCCGGGACAGACCTATGGCTACACCTTC. It is translated as CASSQPPGQTYGYTF.

A single count supports this clone. The V and J genes are TRBV7-8 and TRBJ2-7, with D unclear. V shed 1 base and J shed 2 bases, with 15 bases lying between them. Looked up from germline, CDR1 is SGHVS and CDR2 is FQNEAQ. The length of the CDR3 is 16 residues. The CDR3 here is CASSLGVGASTYEQYF. CDR3 in DNA: TGTGCCAGCAGCTTAGGGGTAGGAGCTTCAACCTACGAGCAGTACTTC.

This rearrangement joins TRBV30 to TRBJ1-2; 12 bases agree with TRBD1. J lost 5 bases, V lost 5 bases, and 6 bases had no gene match. Germline V gives CDR1 GTSNPN, CDR2 SVGIG (reference sequence). The length of the CDR3 is 14 residues. The CDR3 protein is CAWGTGGFEYGYTF. The CDR3 DNA reads as TGTGCCTGGGGGACAGGGGGCTTTGAGTATGGCTACACCTTC.

The genes are TRBV10-1 and TRBJ2-3, with 9 bases identical to TRBD2. The ends lost 0 bases at V and 6 bases at J; junction bases unmatched: 7. This CDR3 is 16 amino acids long. Germline V gives CDR1 WNHNN, CDR2 SYGVQD (reference sequence). The CDR3 DNA reads TGCGCCAGCAGTGAGTCTGGAGGTAGCGGGGGTGATACGCAGTATTTT. Protein sequence: CASSESGGSGGDTQYF.

This chain connects TRBV10-1 to TRBJ2-3; D unclear. Germline V lookup: CDR1 WNHNN, CDR2 SYGVQD (reference sequence). The CDR3 totals 14 residues. Trimming removed 3 bases at V and 0 bases at J, with 7 bases between. The CDR3 reads CASSDSASTDTQYF. The CDR3 nucleotides are TGCGCCAGCAGTGACAGTGCTAGCACAGATACGCAGTATTTT.

This chain links TRBV7-6 with TRBJ2-7; the match to TRBD1 covers 8 bases. The CDR3 totals 15 residues. The J segment lost 1 base and the V segment lost 0 bases, leaving 2 bases of the junction unmatched. Germline V gene lookup returns CDR1 SGHVS and CDR2 FNYEAQ. In DNA, the CDR3 is TGTGCCAGCAGCTTAGCGAGGACAGGGTCCTACGAGCAGTACTTC. Translating gives CASSLARTGSYEQYF.

The rearrangement links TRBV21-1 to TRBJ2-7; TRBD2, as called in the table, went unchecked against the DNA. TRBV21-1 is given as a pseudogene. The CDR3 spans 17 residues. As DNA, the CDR3 is TGTGCCAGCAGCACACCGCCCGGGACTAGTAAGGACCTTGTGCAGTACTTC. Amino acids: CASSTPPGTSKDLVQYF.

To note about this clone: A junction boundary mismatches the germline segment, possibly from a read error. The same CDR3 also results from other DNA sequences found in this sample. J is TRBJ1-6 and V is TRBV4-1; D remains ambiguous. CDR1 and CDR2 from the germline V gene are MGHRA and YSYEKL. This CDR3 has 16 residues. The CDR3 region has the DNA TGCGCCAGCAAGGAATGGGCAGAGACCTATAATTCCCCCCTCCACTTT. Residues: CASKEWAETYNSPLHF.